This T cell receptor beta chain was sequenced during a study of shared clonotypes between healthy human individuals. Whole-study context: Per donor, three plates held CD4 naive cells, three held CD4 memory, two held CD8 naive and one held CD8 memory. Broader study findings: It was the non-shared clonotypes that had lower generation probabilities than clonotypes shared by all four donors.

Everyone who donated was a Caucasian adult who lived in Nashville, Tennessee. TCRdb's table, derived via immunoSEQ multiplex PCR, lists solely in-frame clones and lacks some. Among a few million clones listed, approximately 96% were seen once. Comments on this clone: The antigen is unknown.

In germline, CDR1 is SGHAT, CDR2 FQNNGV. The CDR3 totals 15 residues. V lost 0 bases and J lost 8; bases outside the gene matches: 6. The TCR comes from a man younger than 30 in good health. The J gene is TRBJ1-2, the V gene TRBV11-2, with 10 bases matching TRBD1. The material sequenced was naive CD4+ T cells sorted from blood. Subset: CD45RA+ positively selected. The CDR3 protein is CASSLEGQGFNGYTF. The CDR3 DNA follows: TGTGCCAGCAGCTTAGAGGGACAGGGGTTCAACGGCTACACCTTC.